A single T cell receptor (beta chain) is shown here with its context. These data come from a study of blood T cell repertoires in COVID-19. Across the study: Sites across the United States, Italy and Spain contributed samples from acute and convalescent COVID-19.

Original methodology: Reference gene primer amplification in the assay estimated nucleated cell counts. This table comes from immunoSEQ multiplex PCR, and its TCRdb copy is limited to in-frame clones, with some not included. V and J calls and clone size are given by that table; D and trimming were obtained from the DNA. The sample holds some 100,000 clones, more than 70% seen once. Trimming pared 6 bases from V and 4 bases from J, leaving 15 bases between. This CDR3 contains 15 residues. The V gene's germline CDR1 is SGHTA and CDR2 FQGNSA. The J gene is TRBJ2-2, the V gene TRBV7-2, with D tentatively TRBD1 (6 bases). The receptor was derived from a woman older than 75 with active COVID-19. The sample consisted of peripheral blood. The CDR3 protein is CASRTGFLGTGELFF. CDR3 nucleotide sequence: TGTGCCAGCAGAACAGGGTTTCTCGGCACCGGGGAGCTGTTTTTT.